This T cell receptor (beta chain) was documented in a study of T cell responses to AZD1222 COVID-19 vaccine. V was shortened by 5 bases and J by 3 bases, with 15 bases between the two germline ends. This CDR3 is 15 amino acids long. The germline gives CDR1 SGHRS, CDR2 YFSETQ. Sequencing used immunoSEQ multiplex PCR; TCRdb keeps in-frame clones, though not all of them. The sample consists of some 140,000 clones, 80% to 90% of them appearing once. The input for sequencing was peripheral blood, taken on day 0 of MenACWY control vaccination. The TCR sequence derives from an adult in good health. The V call is TRBV5-1, the J call TRBJ1-5, with a tentative D call TRBD1 (6 bases). The DNA of the CDR3 is TGCGCCAGCAGTCCTACAGGGTCATCCAATCAGCCCCAGCATTTT. Amino acids: CASSPTGSSNQPQHF. Full variable domain (rest looked up from reference TRBV5-1 and TRBJ1-5): KAGVTQTPRYLIKTRGQQVTLSCSPISGHRSVSWYQQTPGQGLQFLFEYFSETQRNKGNFPGRFSGRQFSNSRSEMNVSTLELGDSALYLCASSPTGSSNQPQHFGDGTRLSIL.